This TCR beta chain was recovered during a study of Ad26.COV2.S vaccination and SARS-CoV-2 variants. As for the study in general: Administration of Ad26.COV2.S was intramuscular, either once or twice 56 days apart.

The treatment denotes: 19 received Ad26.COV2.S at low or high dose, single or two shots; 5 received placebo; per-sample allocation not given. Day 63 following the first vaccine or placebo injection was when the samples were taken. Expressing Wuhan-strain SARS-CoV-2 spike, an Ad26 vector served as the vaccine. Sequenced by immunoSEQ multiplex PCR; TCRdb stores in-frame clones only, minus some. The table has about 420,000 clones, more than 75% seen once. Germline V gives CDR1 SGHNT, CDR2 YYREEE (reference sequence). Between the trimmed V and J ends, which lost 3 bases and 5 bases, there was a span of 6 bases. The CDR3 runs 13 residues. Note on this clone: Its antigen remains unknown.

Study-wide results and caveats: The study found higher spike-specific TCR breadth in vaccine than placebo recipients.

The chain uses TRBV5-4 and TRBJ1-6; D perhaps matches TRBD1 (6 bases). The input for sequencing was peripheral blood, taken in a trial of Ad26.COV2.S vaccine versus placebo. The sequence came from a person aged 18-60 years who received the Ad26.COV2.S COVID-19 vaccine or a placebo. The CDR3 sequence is CASSWTDNSPLHF. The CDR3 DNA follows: TGTGCCAGCAGCTGGACAGATAATTCACCCCTCCACTTT.